Shown below are 14 T cell receptor beta chains from a single sample sequenced in a study of identical twins. TCRdb reanalysed the 5' RACE reads using MiXCR and keeps one entry per CDR3 protein. The sample contains 450,000 to 650,000 distinct CDR3 sequences, roughly 9.5% of which appear only once. This same sample was also part of a study on yellow fever vaccine responses in identical twins.

The sample consisted of PBMCs. Receptor source: a woman under 30 in good health.

The J gene is TRBJ1-4, the V gene TRBV29-1; the D is unclear. This CDR3 has 14 residues. From germline, CDR1 is SQVTM and CDR2 ANQGSEA. Trimming shortened V by 1 base and J by 1 base, and 7 bases separated the two germline ends. CDR3 region: CSVEARGTNEKLFF. The CDR3, as DNA: TGCAGCGTTGAAGCGCGGGGAACTAATGAAAAACTGTTTTTT.

This clonotype was observed a few times. The gene calls are TRBV10-2 and TRBJ2-3; 9 nucleotides align to TRBD2. CDR3 length: 15 residues. Trimming took 3 bases from V and 3 from J; bases not matched to a gene: 4. From germline, CDR1 is WSHSY and CDR2 SAAADI. The chain's CDR3 is CASSEVAGVTDTQYF. The CDR3 nucleotides are TGCGCCAGCAGTGAAGTAGCGGGGGTGACAGATACGCAGTATTTT.

The chain combines TRBV10-3 with TRBJ2-1, with TRBD1 identical over 8 bases. CDR3 length: 13 residues. Germline assignment: CDR1 ENHRY and CDR2 SYGVKD. Trimming at V came to 6 bases and at J to 8 bases, leaving 6 bases not matched to a gene. In DNA, the CDR3 is TGTGCCATCAGAGCAGGGGGCGGCTATGAGCAGTTCTTC. It translates to CAIRAGGGYEQFF.

This clonotype was seen only a few times. The rearrangement links TRBV29-1 to TRBJ1-1; TRBD1 matches at 7 bases. CDR3 length equals 14 residues. V trimming: 2 bases; J trimming: 5 bases; junction bases outside the gene matches: 8. The V gene's germline CDR1 is SQVTM and CDR2 ANQGSEA. The CDR3: CSVESITRGTEAFF. The CDR3 DNA reads as TGCAGCGTTGAAAGTATCACCAGGGGGACTGAAGCTTTCTTT.

The rearrangement joins TRBV7-2 to TRBJ2-1, with D unresolved. Germline V gene lookup returns CDR1 SGHTA and CDR2 FQGNSA. Trimming stripped 4 bases from V and 2 bases from J, with 12 bases between. The CDR3 is 15 amino acids. CDR3 sequence: CASSSAYGAYNEQFF. The CDR3, as DNA: TGTGCCAGCAGCTCCGCCTATGGGGCCTACAATGAGCAGTTCTTC.

This clonotype occurred a few times. The chain links TRBV5-1 to TRBJ2-1; D is perhaps TRBD1 (6 bases). V lost 3 bases and J lost 7, with 20 bases in between. The CDR3 loop spans 16 amino acids. Germline lookup yields CDR1 SGHRS and CDR2 YFSETQ. The CDR3, as DNA: TGCGCCAGCAGCTCGATCCCAGGGGTTCCACGGAATGAGCAGTTCTTC. This encodes CASSSIPGVPRNEQFF.

This clonotype occurred many times. The V call is TRBV20-1, the J call TRBJ2-5; TRBD2 matches 7 bases. In germline, CDR1 is DFQATT, CDR2 SNEGSKA (reference sequence). This CDR3 contains 15 residues. With V trimmed by 1 base and J by 4 bases, 9 bases remained unmatched. The CDR3 region is CSARVLGGLGETQYF. As DNA, the CDR3 is TGCAGTGCTAGAGTATTGGGGGGGTTAGGAGAGACCCAGTACTTC.

This clonotype has at least ten counts. CDR3 residues: CSARLSSYEQYF. In DNA, the CDR3 is TGCAGTGCTAGGCTCAGCTCCTACGAGCAGTACTTC. The rearrangement links TRBV20-1 to TRBJ2-7; D is unresolved. Germline V CDR1 and CDR2: DFQATT, SNEGSKA (reference sequence). The CDR3 is 12 amino acids. V lost 3 bases, J lost 0 bases, and 6 bases lay in between.

This clonotype has at least ten counts. The V and J genes are TRBV7-2 and TRBJ2-2; D remains ambiguous. V dropped 1 base and J dropped 0 bases, with 6 bases sitting between them. This CDR3 spans 15 amino acids. Looked up from germline, CDR1 is SGHTA and CDR2 is FQGNSA. In DNA, the CDR3 is TGTGCCAGCAGCTTAGTAGGTGCGAACACCGGGGAGCTGTTTTTT. Translating gives CASSLVGANTGELFF.

This clonotype was picked up a small number of times. The chain carries TRBV5-1 and TRBJ2-7; D is tentatively TRBD1 or TRBD2 (6 bases each). Germline CDR1 is SGHRS and CDR2 is YFSETQ. The CDR3 length is 15 residues. V gave up 4 bases and J gave up 1 base, with 15 bases separating them. CDR3 coding DNA: TGCGCCAGCAGCCTTATGGGGGGCCTATCCTACGAGCAGTACTTC. Protein product: CASSLMGGLSYEQYF.

The chain carries TRBV19 and TRBJ2-5; 9 nucleotides match TRBD1. This CDR3 has 14 amino acids. In germline, CDR1 is LNHDA, CDR2 SQIVND (reference sequence). V lost 6 bases to trimming and J lost 2 bases; unmatched junction nucleotides: 4. The CDR3: CASSLQGAQETQYF. In DNA, the CDR3 is TGTGCCAGTAGCCTACAGGGGGCTCAAGAGACCCAGTACTTC. Full variable domain (remainder filled in from reference TRBV19 and TRBJ2-5): DGGITQSPKYLFRKEGQNVTLSCEQNLNHDAMYWYRQDPGQGLRLIYYSQIVNDFQKGDIAEGYSVSREKKESFPLTVTSAQKNPTAFYLCASSLQGAQETQYFGPGTRLLVL.

In this sample, this clonotype turned up many times. The chain combines TRBV10-2 with TRBJ2-3; TRBD1 matches at 11 bases. Germline trimming cut 3 bases from V and 3 bases from J; bases unmatched to any gene: 5. The CDR3 covers 16 residues. The germline V gene has CDR1 WSHSY and CDR2 SAAADI. The CDR3 DNA follows: TGCGCCAGCAGTGAAGGGACAGGGGGGGCGACAGATACGCAGTATTTT. It specifies CASSEGTGGATDTQYF.

This clonotype showed up many times. The V call is TRBV10-3, the J call TRBJ1-5; 9 bases match TRBD1. The germline CDR1 and CDR2 sequences are ENHRY and SYGVKD. The CDR3 totals 14 residues. V was pared by 2 bases and J by 6 bases, with 2 bases of the junction left unmatched. CDR3 DNA: TGTGCCATCAGTGAGGGGGGACAGGGTCAGCCCCAGCATTTT. Residues: CAISEGGQGQPQHF.

A few counts support this clonotype. The rearrangement uses TRBV11-2 and TRBJ2-1; 10 bases map to TRBD2. Germline trimming cut 6 bases from V and 9 bases from J; bases unmatched to any gene: 5. Germline CDR1 and CDR2: SGHAT and FQNNGV. The CDR3 is made up of 13 amino acids. In DNA form, the CDR3 reads TGTGCCAGCAGGACCGGGACTAGCGTTGAGCAGTTCTTC. It is translated as CASRTGTSVEQFF.